Reported below is one TCR beta chain. Uncontrolled infection, other autoimmune disease, pregnancy or lactation barred patients from enrollment. Together with thyroid ultrasound, orbital computed tomography, serum thyroxine and TRAb, clinical symptoms were used for diagnoses. Fresh peripheral blood, 8 to 10 ml of it, supplied the PBMCs. RNA transcripts provided the source from which TCR beta CDR3 regions were amplified. Carried out on the TCR CDR3, a first-round RT-PCR used the HTBI primer set. TCRdb re-analysed the multiplex PCR reads in MiXCR, keeping a single row per CDR3 protein. The table has about 640,000 distinct CDR3 sequences, around 21% seen once. This specimen comes from a study of T cells in Graves' hyperthyroidism and ophthalmopathy. Germline V lookup: CDR1 LNHDA, CDR2 SQIVND (reference sequence). The CDR3 spans 15 residues. V lost 7 bases to trimming and J lost 0 bases; unmatched junction nucleotides: 4.

Sequencing was done on a sample of blood. The V call is TRBV19, the J call TRBJ1-4; TRBD1 agrees at 8 bases. The receptor comes from a man between 25 and 39 years old with Graves' ophthalmopathy. The CDR3 sequence is CASKGQGATNEKLFF. Written as DNA, the CDR3 is TGTGCCAGTAAAGGACAGGGAGCAACTAATGAAAAACTGTTTTTT.